This is a list of T cell receptor beta chains from one sample in a study of blood T cell repertoires in COVID-19. Assay: immunoSEQ multiplex PCR; the TCRdb copy retains only in-frame clones and omits some. The sample has 450,000 or so clones, roughly 90% seen once. The source material was peripheral blood. These receptors all come from a man younger than 30 with COVID-19, enrolled during active disease. Both conserved end residues are part of each CDR3. The order of the fields is clone size, J gene, V gene, D gene, CDR3 DNA, CDR3 protein. The D gene is left open where the match is weak. For some rows the clone size is stated as once, few or many, or as a class when expanded; others skip it.

. | TRBJ2-7 | TRBV5-4 | TRBD2 | TGTGCCAGCAGCTCCCCACCTAGCGGGAGCTCCTACGAGCAGTACTTC | CASSSPPSGSSYEQYF
once | TRBJ1-5 | TRBV29-1 | . | TGCAGCGTGCAAGAGGGGGGGGGACCCCAGCATTTT | CSVQEGGGPQHF
. | TRBJ2-7 | TRBV3-1/TRBV3-2 | . | TGTGCCAGCAGCCAGAGTCACGAGCAGTACTTC | CASSQSHEQYF
. | TRBJ2-3 | TRBV5-6 | . | TGTGCCAGCAGCTTGGAGCAGGGTACTACAGATACGCAGTATTTT | CASSLEQGTTDTQYF
. | TRBJ2-1 | TRBV24-1 | TRBD2 | TGTGCCACCAGTGATACCAGCGGGAGGCGAAATGAGCAGTTCTTC | CATSDTSGRRNEQFF
. | TRBJ1-2 | TRBV6-6 | . | TGTGCCGCGGAGGGGTCCAGCTATGGCTACACCTTC | CAAEGSSYGYTF
. | TRBJ1-1 | TRBV29-1 | . | TGCAGCGTTGAAGATCTAGTGTTTGAAGCTTTCTTT | CSVEDLVFEAFF
. | TRBJ1-5 | TRBV19 | . | TGTGCCAGTAGCCTGAGGGGGAATCAGCCCCAGCATTTT | CASSLRGNQPQHF
. | TRBJ2-7 | TRBV2 | TRBD2 | TGTGCCAGCGGACTAGCGGGAGGGTACGAGCAGTACTTC | CASGLAGGYEQYF
. | TRBJ2-7 | TRBV10-3 | TRBD2 | TGTGCCATCGGACTAGCGGGAGCCAACGAGCAGTACTTC | CAIGLAGANEQYF
. | TRBJ1-3 | TRBV7-2 | . | TGTGCCAGCAGCTCACTTACAGGGTTTTCTGGAAACACCATATATTTT | CASSSLTGFSGNTIYF
. | TRBJ2-1 | TRBV5-1 | TRBD2 | TGCGCCAGCAGGGCCACTAGCGGGACCTACAATGAGCAGTTCTTC | CASRATSGTYNEQFF
. | TRBJ1-2 | TRBV6-1 | . | TGTGCCAGCAGTGACACAGGGATCACTAACTATGGCTACACCTTC | CASSDTGITNYGYTF
few | TRBJ2-1 | TRBV5-1 | . | TGCGCCAGCAGCTTGGACCTAATTACCCACCGCCTTGACAATGAGCAGTTCTTC | CASSLDLITHRLDNEQFF
few | TRBJ2-7 | TRBV19 | TRBD1 | TGTGCCAGTAGTATGACAGGGGCGAACGAGCAGTACTTC | CASSMTGANEQYF
once | TRBJ2-1 | TRBV18 | TRBD1 | TGTGCCAGCTCGCCACAGGGGTATGAGCAGTTCTTC | CASSPQGYEQFF
once | TRBJ1-2 | TRBV25-1 | . | TGTGCCAGCACACAGGGCCGGGGCTACACCTTC | CASTQGRGYTF
. | TRBJ2-3 | TRBV4-2 | TRBD2 | TGTGCCAGCAGCCAAGATCGAGAAATAGCGGGGAGCACAGATACGCAGTATTTT | CASSQDREIAGSTDTQYF
. | TRBJ1-6 | TRBV5-8 | TRBD1 | TGTGCCAGCACCAAGGGACAGGTTGGCACCCTCCACTTT | CASTKGQVGTLHF
. | TRBJ1-1 | TRBV2 | . | TGTGCCAGCAGGGGAGAGCCTGGGTACACTGAAGCTTTCTTT | CASRGEPGYTEAFF
. | TRBJ2-6 | TRBV10-3 | TRBD1 | TGTGCCATCAGTGATCATGGGACAGGGTTAGTCTCTGGGGCCAACGTCCTGACTTTC | CAISDHGTGLVSGANVLTF
once | TRBJ2-5 | TRBV6-5 | . | TGTGCCAGCAGTTACTCGAGCAGGGGGAGGGAGACCCAGTACTTC | CASSYSSRGRETQYF
. | TRBJ2-1 | TRBV7-7 | TRBD1 | TGTGCCAGCAGCTCCGTCAGGGGGCCGAGCAATGAGCAGTTCTTC | CASSSVRGPSNEQFF
. | TRBJ2-5 | TRBV18 | TRBD1 | TGTGCCAGCTCGCAGACAGGGGAACAGTACCAAGAGACCCAGTACTTC | CASSQTGEQYQETQYF
. | TRBJ1-2 | TRBV19 | TRBD1 | TGTGCCAGTAGTACCACAGGGGGCAGATATGGCTACACCTTC | CASSTTGGRYGYTF
. | TRBJ2-7 | TRBV18 | . | TGTGCCAGCTCACCACCGGAGGTTTGGGGGACTGGATACGAGCAGTACTTC | CASSPPEVWGTGYEQYF
. | TRBJ1-1 | TRBV7-9 | . | TGTGCCAGCAGCGCGACAGAGAACACTGAAGCTTTCTTT | CASSATENTEAFF
. | TRBJ1-1 | TRBV12-3/TRBV12-4 | . | TGTGCCAGCAGCTTCTCCCCGAACACTGAAGCTTTCTTT | CASSFSPNTEAFF
. | TRBJ2-2 | TRBV2 | . | TGTGCCAGCAATAAAGGACAAGACACCGGGGAGCTGTTTTTT | CASNKGQDTGELFF
. | TRBJ1-4 | TRBV18 | . | TGTGCCAGCTCACCACCGGAGGGGGAAAAACTGTTTTTT | CASSPPEGEKLFF